This note documents a single T cell receptor beta chain sequence. Antigen: not known. Germline V gives CDR1 LGHDT, CDR2 YNNKEL (reference sequence). The CDR3 is 17 amino acids. V lost 0 bases and J lost 4; bases outside the gene matches: 7. Sequencing was performed with immunoSEQ multiplex PCR; in TCRdb, only in-frame clones are kept and a portion is missing. Of roughly 150,000 clones in the sample, around 91% are singletons; the top ten hold under 5.5%. These data belong to a study of T cell responses to AZD1222 COVID-19 vaccine. Overall study results and limits: Spike-specific TCR breadth and depth were elevated following two AZD1222 doses.

The receptor was isolated from an adult in good health. The chain recombines TRBV3-1 (or the pseudogene TRBV3-2) with TRBJ2-2; 8 bases match TRBD2. The material was peripheral blood, obtained on day 0 of AZD1222 vaccination. The CDR3 sequence: CASSQDEGLGFTGELFF. In DNA form, the CDR3 reads TGTGCCAGCAGCCAAGATGAGGGACTAGGGTTCACCGGGGAGCTGTTTTTT.